This TCR beta chain is drawn from a study of PD-1 blockade in classical Hodgkin lymphoma. In its sample, this clone was seen many times. Its antigen remains unidentified. The method was immunoSEQ multiplex PCR; TCRdb's version includes in-frame clones alone and lacks a portion of them. The table has roughly 140,000 clones, 78% seen once; the top ten hold 9.2%. Study-level results: CD8+ TCR diversity did not rise significantly by C4D1, unlike CD4+. Complete responders entered with baseline diversity on par with newly diagnosed patients, the results showed.

Every patient had relapsed following autologous stem cell transplantation, and cohorts differed in brentuximab vedotin exposure. V was shortened by 10 bases and J by 3 bases, with 19 bases between the two germline ends. This CDR3 has 14 residues. Germline V gives CDR1 ENHRY, CDR2 SYGVKD. Sequenced here: peripheral blood mononuclear cells (PBMCs), sampled before the second cycle of nivolumab. This clonotype was obtained from a human donor with classical Hodgkin lymphoma. The V gene is TRBV10-3, the J gene TRBJ2-7; possible D gene TRBD2, 5 bases. CDR3 in DNA: TGTGCCACTAAGGACGGCGGAGGTTACTACGAGCAGTACTTC. It yields the protein CATKDGGGYYEQYF.